This T cell receptor beta chain was documented in a study of T-cell memory formation after mild COVID-19. As for the study in general: Clustering of TCRs was largely donor specific. Whole-study results and caveats: Among CD4+ contracting clones, most were CM and EM, and CD8+ ones EMRA.

This clonotype was observed a handful of times. The antigen is not known. TCRdb ran MiXCR on the 5' RACE reads and lists one entry per CDR3 protein. The data show hundreds of thousands of distinct CDR3 sequences, about 22% seen once. The material sequenced was PBMCs or a T cell subset sorted from them (not recorded which). This TCR came from an adult woman who had mild COVID-19 (a few samples of this study predate the infection). Cell type and time point are not known.

CDR3 sequence: CATSSTGRSAFF. The CDR3, as DNA: TGTGCCACCAGTTCCACGGGACGGTCGGCTTTCTTT. The rearrangement links TRBV24-1 to TRBJ1-1, with D perhaps matching TRBD1 (5 bases). Germline CDR1 KGHDR, CDR2 SFDVKD. The CDR3 has 12 amino acids. The V end lost 6 bases, the J end lost 11 bases, and 15 bases lay between the germline ends.